The 24 T cell receptor beta chains reported below all come from one sample, sequenced in a study of T cells in Graves' hyperthyroidism and ophthalmopathy. Amplification yielded TCR beta CDR3 regions, with RNA transcripts as the source. A set of HTBI primers served as the primers for a first-round RT-PCR of the TCR CDR3. Using its own MiXCR run on the multiplex PCR reads, TCRdb lists one record per CDR3 protein. The repertoire holds more than 350,000 distinct CDR3 sequences, about 15% seen once, with around 20% in the top ten. Sequencing input: blood. The receptors stem from a woman aged 30 to 39 with Graves' ophthalmopathy.

This clonotype was picked up many times. This sequence joins TRBV5-5 and TRBJ2-2; 7 nucleotides match TRBD2. After removal of 4 bases from V and 0 bases from J, the junction contained 3 bases not matched to a gene. The CDR3 length is 15 residues. The germline V gene encodes CDR1 SGHKS and CDR2 YYEKEE (reference sequence). DNA for the CDR3: TGTGCCAGCAGCGGAAGCGGGGCGAACACCGGGGAGCTGTTTTTT. Its translation: CASSGSGANTGELFF.

The sample holds many counts of this clonotype. The rearrangement joins TRBV20-1 to TRBJ1-5; 9 bases line up with TRBD1. This CDR3 has 18 residues. Losses at the gene ends were 0 bases for V and 2 bases for J; bases not matched to a gene: 11. Germline loops: CDR1 DFQATT, CDR2 SNEGSKA (reference sequence). DNA for the CDR3: TGCAGTGCTAGAGACTGGGACAGGGCCAGTAGCGGCAATCAGCCCCAGCATTTT. This gives the protein CSARDWDRASSGNQPQHF.

The chain employs TRBV11-2 and TRBJ1-2; tentatively, D is TRBD1 (5 bases). CDR1 is SGHAT, CDR2 FQNNGV, per germline. The CDR3 is made up of 14 amino acids. The V gene lost 5 bases and the J gene lost 5 bases, with 15 bases spanning the gap. As DNA, the CDR3 is TGTGCCAGCAGCCCGACGGGGGTTGGGTATGGCTACACCTTC. Translating gives CASSPTGVGYGYTF. The whole variable domain, remainder taken from reference TRBV11-2 and TRBJ1-2, is EAGVAQSPRYKIIEKRQSVAFWCNPISGHATLYWYQQILGQGPKLLIQFQNNGVVDDSQLPKDRFSAERLKGVDSTLKIQPAKLEDSAVYLCASSPTGVGYGYTFGSGTRLTVV.

There are many counts of this clonotype. This chain joins TRBV30 and TRBJ1-1; no reliable D call. This CDR3 is 11 amino acids long. V lost 5 bases and J lost 1, with 5 bases in between. Germline V gene sequence: CDR1 GTSNPN, CDR2 SVGIG (reference sequence). CDR3 coding DNA: TGTGCCTGGGTCCAGAACACTGAAGCTTTCTTT. Protein: CAWVQNTEAFF. Full variable domain (remainder filled in from reference TRBV30 and TRBJ1-1): SQTIHQWPATLVQPVGSPLSLECTVEGTSNPNLYWYRQAAGRGLQLLFYSVGIGQISSEVPQNLSASRPQDRQFILSSKKLLLSDSGFYLCAWVQNTEAFFGQGTRLTVV.

At least ten counts were recorded for this clonotype. The rearrangement joins TRBV20-1 to TRBJ1-6; no firm D call. Germline assignment: CDR1 DFQATT and CDR2 SNEGSKA (reference sequence). This CDR3 spans 15 amino acids. The germline V and J ends were trimmed by 0 bases and 9 bases, with 15 bases remaining between them. In DNA form, the CDR3 reads TGCAGTGCTAGAGATGAGGCAAAACTGGTTTCACCCCTCCACTTT. As protein: CSARDEAKLVSPLHF.

This clonotype has a count of ten or more. The rearrangement joins TRBV5-1 to TRBJ2-7; D possibly uses TRBD1 or TRBD2 (5 bases each). This CDR3 has 17 amino acids. V shed 0 bases and J shed 4 bases, with 20 bases lying between them. CDR1 SGHRS and CDR2 YFSETQ come from the germline V gene. The CDR3 is CASSLGRAVPEGYEQYF. CDR3 coding DNA: TGCGCCAGCAGCTTGGGCAGGGCGGTCCCCGAGGGATACGAGCAGTACTTC.

This clonotype was counted many times. This chain joins TRBV9 and TRBJ2-1; no definite D call. The CDR3 extends over 11 amino acids. The germline V gene has CDR1 SGDLS and CDR2 YYNGEE. V shed 0 bases and J shed 8 bases, with 3 bases lying between them. The CDR3 DNA reads TGTGCCAGCAGCGTAGCGGATGAGCAGTTCTTC. Translating it yields CASSVADEQFF.

This clonotype was picked up many times. The V and J genes are TRBV30 and TRBJ2-1; 9 bases align to TRBD1. Germline V CDR1 and CDR2: GTSNPN, SVGIG (reference sequence). J gave up 15 bases and V 5 bases, and 11 bases lay outside the gene matches. The CDR3 is 12 residues long. Here the CDR3 reads CAWGPGQGLRFF. CDR3 sequence (DNA): TGTGCCTGGGGACCGGGACAGGGACTGAGGTTCTTC.

J is TRBJ2-5 and V is TRBV7-8; possibly TRBD1 or TRBD2 for D (6 bases each). V was pared by 1 base and J by 0 bases, with 12 bases between. The CDR3 spans 16 residues. The germline V gene encodes CDR1 SGHVS and CDR2 FQNEAQ. The CDR3 sequence: CASSLGGGGHQETQYF. DNA for the CDR3: TGTGCCAGCAGCTTAGGGGGTGGGGGGCACCAAGAGACCCAGTACTTC.

This clonotype occurred many times. The rearrangement joins TRBV20-1 to TRBJ2-7, with TRBD1 matching 7 bases. Trimming took 2 bases from V and 2 from J; bases not matched to a gene: 15. The V gene's germline CDR1 is DFQATT and CDR2 SNEGSKA (reference sequence). This CDR3 is 17 amino acids long. This CDR3 reads CSARPSGRQGTTYEQYF. The DNA for the CDR3 is TGCAGTGCTAGACCGAGTGGGAGACAGGGTACAACCTACGAGCAGTACTTC.

Ten or more counts support this clonotype. The chain carries TRBV7-6 and TRBJ2-5; D possibly uses TRBD1 or TRBD2 (7 bases each). Germline CDR1 and CDR2: SGHVS and FNYEAQ. The CDR3 has 15 residues. Trimming pared 1 base from V and 5 bases from J, leaving 14 bases between. This CDR3 is CASSLEDQGGETQYF. CDR3 coding DNA: TGTGCCAGCAGCTTAGAGGACCAGGGGGGGGAGACCCAGTACTTC.

There are many counts of this clonotype. The rearrangement joins TRBV28 to TRBJ1-5; 8 bases are a match to TRBD1. Germline CDR1 is MDHEN and CDR2 is SYDVKM. This CDR3 contains 15 residues. V lost 6 bases and J lost 2; bases outside the gene matches: 6. CDR3 residues: CASSLSQGGNQPQHF. The CDR3 DNA is TGTGCCAGCAGCTTGTCACAGGGGGGCAATCAGCCCCAGCATTTT.

The chain couples TRBV19 to TRBJ2-3; the match to TRBD2 covers 10 bases. V gave up 1 base and J gave up 2 bases; unmatched junction bases: 3. Looked up from germline, CDR1 is LNHDA and CDR2 is SQIVND (reference sequence). The CDR3 runs to 16 residues. The CDR3 sequence: CASSIVSGGATDTQYF. The CDR3 DNA reads as TGTGCCAGTAGTATAGTAAGCGGGGGGGCCACAGATACGCAGTATTTT.

This clonotype was picked up many times. An end of the junction differs from the germline gene, which may be a read error. The chain links TRBV20-1 to TRBJ1-4; D gene uncertain. Germline lookup yields CDR1 DFQATT and CDR2 SNEGSKA (reference sequence). The CDR3 loop spans 11 amino acids. The CDR3 loop reads CSARVGEKLFF. The CDR3 region has the DNA TGCAGTGCAAGAGTAGGTGAAAAACTGTTTTTT.

This clonotype was seen ten or more times. The V gene is TRBV18, the J gene TRBJ1-4; 8 bases agree with TRBD1. The CDR3 contains 15 residues. Germline V gene data show CDR1 as KGHSH and CDR2 as LQKENI. The V and J ends lost 3 bases and 6 bases, in that order; junction bases with no gene match: 6. Here the CDR3 reads CASSPTGVVDEKLFF. CDR3 coding DNA: TGTGCCAGCTCACCGACAGGGGTTGTGGATGAAAAACTGTTTTTT.

This clonotype was observed many times. V usage is TRBV11-2 and J usage is TRBJ2-7; 9 nucleotides match TRBD1. Germline V gene data show CDR1 as SGHAT and CDR2 as FQNNGV. V was clipped by 6 bases and J by 4 bases; unmatched bases: 10. This CDR3 has 15 amino acids. Here the CDR3 DNA reads TGTGCCAGCAGGTTGACCCCGGGACAGGGTTACGAGCAGTACTTC. Protein sequence: CASRLTPGQGYEQYF.

This clonotype came up a few times. This chain links TRBV7-9 with TRBJ2-5, with a possible D match to TRBD1 (6 bases). Germline CDR1 and CDR2: SEHNR and FQNEAQ (reference sequence). This CDR3 is built from 16 residues. V lost 5 bases and J lost 2, with 18 bases in between. This CDR3 is CASSARGRGWQETQYF. As DNA, the CDR3 is TGTGCCAGCAGCGCCCGGGGCAGGGGTTGGCAAGAGACCCAGTACTTC.

This clonotype was seen many times. The chain carries TRBV12-3 or TRBV12-4 and TRBJ2-7; either TRBD1 or TRBD2 may supply D (5 bases each). The V gene lost 5 bases and the J gene lost 2 bases, with 10 bases spanning the gap. The CDR3 is 13 amino acids. The CDR3: CASSEGHTYEQYF. CDR3 bases: TGTGCCAGCAGTGAGGGGCACACCTACGAGCAGTACTTC.

V and J are TRBV5-1 and TRBJ1-6, with 11 nucleotides matching TRBD1. Trimming took 4 bases from V and 10 from J; bases not matched to a gene: 10. In germline, CDR1 is SGHRS, CDR2 YFSETQ. The CDR3 is made up of 16 amino acids. The CDR3 sequence is CASSPEGQGAYSPLHF. As DNA, the CDR3 is TGCGCCAGCAGCCCGGAAGGACAGGGGGCGTACTCACCCCTCCACTTT. Combining the CDR3 with reference TRBV5-1 and TRBJ1-6 gives the whole variable domain KAGVTQTPRYLIKTRGQQVTLSCSPISGHRSVSWYQQTPGQGLQFLFEYFSETQRNKGNFPGRFSGRQFSNSRSEMNVSTLELGDSALYLCASSPEGQGAYSPLHFGNGTRLTVT.

The chain couples TRBV3-1 to TRBJ2-3, with unresolved D. Germline lookup yields CDR1 LGHDT and CDR2 YNNKEL (reference sequence). There are 14 residues in the CDR3. V lost 9 bases and J lost 0, with 13 bases in between. CDR3: CASARPPSTDTQYF. The CDR3 bases are TGTGCCAGTGCTAGACCCCCAAGCACAGATACGCAGTATTTT.

This clonotype appeared many times. The chain links TRBV20-1 to TRBJ2-2; possibly TRBD1 for D (5 bases). This CDR3 is 14 amino acids long. The germline CDR1 and CDR2 sequences are DFQATT and SNEGSKA (reference sequence). V was pared by 0 bases and J by 2 bases, with 7 bases between. CDR3 DNA sequence: TGCAGTGCTAGAGACAGGGTAAACACCGGGGAGCTGTTTTTT. It translates to CSARDRVNTGELFF.

This clonotype was seen repeatedly, ten times or more. The gene calls are TRBV4-1 and TRBJ2-2; D gene uncertain. The germline V and J ends were trimmed by 1 base and 1 base, with 7 bases remaining between them. The germline CDR1 and CDR2 sequences are MGHRA and YSYEKL. The CDR3 is 15 amino acids. As DNA, the CDR3 is TGCGCCAGCAGCCAAGGGCGTATGAACACCGGGGAGCTGTTTTTT. This gives the protein CASSQGRMNTGELFF.

About this clonotype: A single base separates this from a much larger clone, so it may be a read error. The V call is TRBV27, the J call TRBJ1-3, with a weak D call TRBD1 (6 bases). Germline assignment: CDR1 MNHEY and CDR2 SMNVEV (reference sequence). The CDR3 runs 15 residues. Deletions cut 10 bases from V and 0 bases from J, with 16 bases between. CDR3 amino acids: CATSPNRDSGNTIYF. CDR3 bases: TGTGCCACCAGCCCTAACAGGGACTCTGGAAACACCATATATTTT.

This clonotype has a count of ten or more. The chain combines TRBV7-6 with TRBJ2-1; 10 positions agree with TRBD1. Germline CDR1 and CDR2: SGHVS and FNYEAQ. The CDR3 contains 14 residues. Losses at the gene ends were 5 bases for V and 6 bases for J; bases not matched to a gene: 4. This CDR3 is CASSGRTGGNEQFF. CDR3 nucleotides: TGTGCCAGCAGCGGAAGGACAGGGGGCAATGAGCAGTTCTTC. Full variable domain (remainder filled in from reference TRBV7-6 and TRBJ2-1): GAGVSQSPRYKVTKRGQDVALRCDPISGHVSLYWYRQALGQGPEFLTYFNYEAQQDKSGLPNDRFSAERPEGSISTLTIQRTEQRDSAMYRCASSGRTGGNEQFFGPGTRLTVL.